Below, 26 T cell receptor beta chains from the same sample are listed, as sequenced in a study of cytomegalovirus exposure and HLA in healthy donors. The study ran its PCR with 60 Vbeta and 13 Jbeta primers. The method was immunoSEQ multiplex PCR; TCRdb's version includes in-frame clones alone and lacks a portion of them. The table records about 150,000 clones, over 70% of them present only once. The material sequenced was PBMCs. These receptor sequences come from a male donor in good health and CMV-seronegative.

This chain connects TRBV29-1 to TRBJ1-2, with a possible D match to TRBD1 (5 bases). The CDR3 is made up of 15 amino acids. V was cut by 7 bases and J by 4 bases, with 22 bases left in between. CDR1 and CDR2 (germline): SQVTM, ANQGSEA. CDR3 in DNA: TGCAGCGCCGTCCAAAGGGGAGGGGAGGGCTATGGCTACACCTTC. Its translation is CSAVQRGGEGYGYTF.

The CDR3 DNA reads as TGTGCCAGTAGCCAGGGGCCTAACTATGGCTACACCTTC. Translating it yields CASSQGPNYGYTF. This chain joins TRBV19 and TRBJ1-2, with a possible D match to TRBD1 (6 bases). Germline values: CDR1 LNHDA, CDR2 SQIVND (reference sequence). This CDR3 is 13 amino acids long. V gave up 6 bases and J gave up 0 bases, with 8 bases separating them.

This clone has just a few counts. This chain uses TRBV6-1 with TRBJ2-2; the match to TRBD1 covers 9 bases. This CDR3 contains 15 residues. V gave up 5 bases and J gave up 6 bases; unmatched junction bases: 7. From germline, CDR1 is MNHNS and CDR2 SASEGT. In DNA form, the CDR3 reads TGTGCCAGCAGTCCGGACAGGGGAAGCCCCGGGGAGCTGTTTTTT. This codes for CASSPDRGSPGELFF.

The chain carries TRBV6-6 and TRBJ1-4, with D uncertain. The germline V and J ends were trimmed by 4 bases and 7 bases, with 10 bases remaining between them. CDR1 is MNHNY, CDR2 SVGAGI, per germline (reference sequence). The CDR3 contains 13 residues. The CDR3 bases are TGTGCCAGCAGTTTGGTTGGAGGTGAAAAACTGTTTTTT. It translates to CASSLVGGEKLFF.

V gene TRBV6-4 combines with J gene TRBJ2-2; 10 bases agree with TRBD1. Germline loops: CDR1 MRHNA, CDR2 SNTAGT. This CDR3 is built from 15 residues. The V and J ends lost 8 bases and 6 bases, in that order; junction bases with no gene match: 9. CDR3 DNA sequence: TGTGCCAGCTCTCCGGTGGGGACAGGGGCCGGGGAGCTGTTTTTT. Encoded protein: CASSPVGTGAGELFF.

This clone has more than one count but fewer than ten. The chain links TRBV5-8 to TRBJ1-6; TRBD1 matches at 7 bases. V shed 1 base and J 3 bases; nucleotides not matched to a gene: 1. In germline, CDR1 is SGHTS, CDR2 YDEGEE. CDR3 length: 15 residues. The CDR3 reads CASSLTGVYNSPLHF. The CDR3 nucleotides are TGTGCCAGCAGCTTGACAGGGGTCTATAATTCACCCCTCCACTTT.

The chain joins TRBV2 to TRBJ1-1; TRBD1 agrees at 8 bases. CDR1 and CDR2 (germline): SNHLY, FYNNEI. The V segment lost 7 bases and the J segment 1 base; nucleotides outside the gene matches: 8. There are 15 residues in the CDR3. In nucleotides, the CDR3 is TGTGCCAGCACCGGACAGGGTGTCGGGAACACTGAAGCTTTCTTT. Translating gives CASTGQGVGNTEAFF.

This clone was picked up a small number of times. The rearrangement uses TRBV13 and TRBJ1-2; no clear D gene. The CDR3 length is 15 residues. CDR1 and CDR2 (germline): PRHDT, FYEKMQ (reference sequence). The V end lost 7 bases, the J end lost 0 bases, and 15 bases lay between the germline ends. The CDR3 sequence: CASTLPGYSNYGYTF. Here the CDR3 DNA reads TGTGCCAGCACCCTTCCCGGGTACTCTAACTATGGCTACACCTTC. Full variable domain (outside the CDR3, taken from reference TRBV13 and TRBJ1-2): AAGVIQSPRHLIKEKRETATLKCYPIPRHDTVYWYQQGPGQDPQFLISFYEKMQSDKGSIPDRFSAQQFSDYHSELNMSSLELGDSALYFCASTLPGYSNYGYTFGSGTRLTVV.

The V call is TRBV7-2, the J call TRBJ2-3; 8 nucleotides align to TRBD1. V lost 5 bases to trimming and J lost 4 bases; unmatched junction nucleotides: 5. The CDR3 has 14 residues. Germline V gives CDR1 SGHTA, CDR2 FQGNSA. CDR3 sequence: CASSGQGAADTQYF. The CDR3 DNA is TGTGCCAGCAGCGGTCAGGGGGCTGCAGATACGCAGTATTTT.

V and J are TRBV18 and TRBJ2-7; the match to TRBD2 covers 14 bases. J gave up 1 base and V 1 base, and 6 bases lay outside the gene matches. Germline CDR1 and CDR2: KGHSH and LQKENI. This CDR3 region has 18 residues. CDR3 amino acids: CASSPRTSGGSQSYEQYF. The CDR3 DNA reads TGTGCCAGCTCACCACGGACTAGCGGGGGGAGCCAATCCTACGAGCAGTACTTC.

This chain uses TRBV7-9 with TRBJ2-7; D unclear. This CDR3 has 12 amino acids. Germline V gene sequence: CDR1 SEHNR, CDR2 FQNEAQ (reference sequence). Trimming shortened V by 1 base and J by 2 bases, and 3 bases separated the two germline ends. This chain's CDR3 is CASSLEPYEQYF. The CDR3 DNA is TGTGCCAGCAGCTTAGAGCCCTACGAGCAGTACTTC. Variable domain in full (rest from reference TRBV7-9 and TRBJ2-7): DTGVSQNPRHKITKRGQNVTFRCDPISEHNRLYWYRQTLGQGPEFLTYFQNEAQLEKSRLLSDRFSAERPKGSFSTLEIQRTEQGDSAMYLCASSLEPYEQYFGPGTRLTVT.

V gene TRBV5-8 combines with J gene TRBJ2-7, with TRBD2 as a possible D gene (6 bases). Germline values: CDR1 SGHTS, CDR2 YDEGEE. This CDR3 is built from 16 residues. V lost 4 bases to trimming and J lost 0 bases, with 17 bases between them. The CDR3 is CASSKGRHLSSYEQYF. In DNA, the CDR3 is TGTGCCAGCAGCAAAGGGAGGCACCTGAGCTCCTACGAGCAGTACTTC.

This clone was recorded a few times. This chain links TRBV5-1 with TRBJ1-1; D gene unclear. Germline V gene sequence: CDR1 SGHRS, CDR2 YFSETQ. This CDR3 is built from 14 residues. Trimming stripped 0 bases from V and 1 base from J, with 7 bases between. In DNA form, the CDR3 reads TGCGCCAGCAGCTTGGGGCAGGCGAACACTGAAGCTTTCTTT. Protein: CASSLGQANTEAFF.

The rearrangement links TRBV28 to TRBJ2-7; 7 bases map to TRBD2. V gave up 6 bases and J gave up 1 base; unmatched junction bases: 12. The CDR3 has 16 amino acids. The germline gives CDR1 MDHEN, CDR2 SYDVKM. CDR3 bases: TGTGCCAGCAGGTCGGCAGTACAGCGGGGTTCCTACGAGCAGTACTTC. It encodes CASRSAVQRGSYEQYF. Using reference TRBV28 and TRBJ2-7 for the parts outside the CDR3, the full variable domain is DVKVTQSSRYLVKRTGEKVFLECVQDMDHENMFWYRQDPGLGLRLIYFSYDVKMKEKGDIPEGYSVSREKKERFSLILESASTNQTSMYLCASRSAVQRGSYEQYFGPGTRLTVT.

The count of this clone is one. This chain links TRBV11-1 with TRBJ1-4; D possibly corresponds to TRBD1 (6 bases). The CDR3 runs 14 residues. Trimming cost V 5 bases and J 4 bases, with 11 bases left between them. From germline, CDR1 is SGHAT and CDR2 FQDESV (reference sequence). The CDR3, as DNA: TGTGCCAGCAGCCGGACAGTGTTTAATGAAAAACTGTTTTTT. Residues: CASSRTVFNEKLFF.

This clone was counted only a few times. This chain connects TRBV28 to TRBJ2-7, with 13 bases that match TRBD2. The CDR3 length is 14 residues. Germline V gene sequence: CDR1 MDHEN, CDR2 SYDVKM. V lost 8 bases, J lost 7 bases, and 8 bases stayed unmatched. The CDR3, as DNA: TGTGCCAGCCGAGTACTAGCGGGAGGGTTAGAGCAGTACTTC. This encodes CASRVLAGGLEQYF.

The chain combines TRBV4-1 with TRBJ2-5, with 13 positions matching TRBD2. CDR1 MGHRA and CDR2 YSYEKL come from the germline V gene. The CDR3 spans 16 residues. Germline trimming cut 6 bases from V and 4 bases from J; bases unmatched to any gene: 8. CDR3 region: CASRPTSGGLVETQYF. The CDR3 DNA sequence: TGCGCCAGCAGACCGACTAGCGGGGGGCTGGTAGAGACCCAGTACTTC.

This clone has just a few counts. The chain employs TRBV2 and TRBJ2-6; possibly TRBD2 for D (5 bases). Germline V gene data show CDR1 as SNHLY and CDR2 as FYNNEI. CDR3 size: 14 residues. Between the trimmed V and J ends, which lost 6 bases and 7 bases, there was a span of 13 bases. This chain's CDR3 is CASRGVAVANVLTF. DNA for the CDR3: TGTGCCAGCAGGGGAGTTGCAGTCGCCAACGTCCTGACTTTC.

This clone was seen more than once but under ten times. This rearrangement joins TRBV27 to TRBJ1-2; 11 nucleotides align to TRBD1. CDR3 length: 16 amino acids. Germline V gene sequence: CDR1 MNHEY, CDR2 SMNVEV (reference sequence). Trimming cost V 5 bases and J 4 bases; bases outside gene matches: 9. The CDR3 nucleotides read TGTGCCAGCAGTCCCTTCGGACAGGGGGCTACCTATGGCTACACCTTC. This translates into CASSPFGQGATYGYTF.

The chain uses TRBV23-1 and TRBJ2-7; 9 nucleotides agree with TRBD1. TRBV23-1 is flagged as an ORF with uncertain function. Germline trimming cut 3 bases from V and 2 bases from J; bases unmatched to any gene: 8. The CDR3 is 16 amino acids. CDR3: CASSHAPRDRAYEQYF. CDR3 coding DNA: TGCGCCAGCAGTCATGCCCCCCGGGACAGGGCCTACGAGCAGTACTTC.

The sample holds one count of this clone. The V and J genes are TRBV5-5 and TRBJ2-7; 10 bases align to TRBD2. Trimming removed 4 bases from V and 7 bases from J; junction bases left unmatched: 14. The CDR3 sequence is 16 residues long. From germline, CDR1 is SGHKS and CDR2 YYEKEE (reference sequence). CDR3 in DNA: TGTGCCAGCAGCGCCGGACTAGCGGACCCTACAGGGGAGCAGTACTTC. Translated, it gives CASSAGLADPTGEQYF.

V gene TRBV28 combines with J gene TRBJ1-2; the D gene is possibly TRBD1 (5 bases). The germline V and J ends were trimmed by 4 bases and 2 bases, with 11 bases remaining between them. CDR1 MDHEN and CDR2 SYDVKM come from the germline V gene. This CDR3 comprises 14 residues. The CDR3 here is CASSSRQPNYGYTF. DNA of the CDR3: TGTGCCAGCAGTTCCCGACAGCCCAACTATGGCTACACCTTC.

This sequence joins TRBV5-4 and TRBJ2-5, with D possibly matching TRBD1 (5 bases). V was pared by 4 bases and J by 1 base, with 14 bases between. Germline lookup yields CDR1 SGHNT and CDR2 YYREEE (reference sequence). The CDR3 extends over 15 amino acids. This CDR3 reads CASSLSRQSQETQYF. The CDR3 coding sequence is TGTGCCAGCAGCCTAAGTAGACAGTCCCAAGAGACCCAGTACTTC.

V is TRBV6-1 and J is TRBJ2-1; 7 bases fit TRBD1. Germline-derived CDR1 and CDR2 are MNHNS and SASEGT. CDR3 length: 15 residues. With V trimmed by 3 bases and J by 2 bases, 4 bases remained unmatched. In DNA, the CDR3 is TGTGCCAGCAGTGAGGAAGGGGGCACCTACAATGAGCAGTTCTTC. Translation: CASSEEGGTYNEQFF.

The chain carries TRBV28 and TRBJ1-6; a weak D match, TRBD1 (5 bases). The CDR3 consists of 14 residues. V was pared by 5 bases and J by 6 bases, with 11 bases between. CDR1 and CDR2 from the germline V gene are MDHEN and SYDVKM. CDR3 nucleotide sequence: TGTGCCAGCAGTCTAGGACAAGCTAATTCACCCCTCCACTTT. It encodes CASSLGQANSPLHF.

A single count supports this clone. CDR3 sequence (DNA): TGTGCCATCAGTTCCACAGGGAATACTGAAGCTTTCTTT. Translation gives CAISSTGNTEAFF. This chain joins TRBV10-3 and TRBJ1-1; weak D call: TRBD1 (6 bases). The germline gives CDR1 ENHRY, CDR2 SYGVKD. CDR3 length: 13 residues. Between the trimmed V and J ends, which lost 5 bases and 5 bases, there was a span of 12 bases.